The T cell receptor beta chain under discussion was sequenced for a study of blood T cell repertoires in COVID-19. Study information: Specimens from acute and convalescent COVID-19 originated in the United States, Italy and Spain. Nucleic acid was either cDNA or gDNA, and it came from T cells, B-cell-depleted T cells, or PBMCs.

TCRdb's copy holds only in-frame clones and misses some; the assay was immunoSEQ multiplex PCR. This table holds roughly 700,000 clones, about 90% found once. The source material was peripheral blood. The receptor's source is a woman aged 18 to 35 with acute or convalescent COVID-19.

CDR3 protein: CASSAGQSSSYNEQFF. The CDR3 region has the DNA TGTGCCAGCAGCGCGGGACAGTCTAGCTCCTACAATGAGCAGTTCTTC. The genes are TRBV5-4 and TRBJ2-1, with D possibly TRBD1 on 7 matching bases. There are 16 residues in the CDR3. Between the trimmed V and J ends, which lost 4 bases and 0 bases, there was a span of 14 bases. The germline V gene has CDR1 SGHNT and CDR2 YYREEE (reference sequence).